This TCR beta chain came from a study of a mutant IDH1 vaccine in newly diagnosed glioma. About the research overall: The start of vaccination came 4-6 weeks after radiotherapy alone, or with temozolomide cycles. Patients' prior therapy spanned radiotherapy, temozolomide, or both; most underwent both.

Notes on this clone: The antigen is undetermined.

The CDR3 sequence is 12 residues long. Germline V gene data show CDR1 as SQVTM and CDR2 as ANQGSEA. Study conclusions and caveats: Most patients, roughly 92%, showed vaccine-induced immune responses.

Libraries were prepared by immunoSEQ multiplex PCR; TCRdb keeps only in-frame clonotypes and omits some of them. The sample comprises tens of thousands of clones, roughly 83% of which are singletons, and approximately 5.5% rests with the top ten. Time point specified: week 35, safety follow-up. Each vaccine dose was 300 ug of mutant IDH1 20-mer peptide, with topical imiquimod. Eight vaccine doses were administered to patients at weeks 1, 3, 5, 7, 11, 15, 19 and 23. The J gene is TRBJ1-1, the V gene TRBV29-1; 7 bases are a match to TRBD1. Source: PBMCs, taken from a glioma patient whose treatment included an IDH1 peptide vaccine. This sequence was found in a woman in her forties or fifties with glioma. The CDR3 coding sequence is TGCAGTGGGACAGTTCAGAACACTGAAGCTTTCTTT. It codes for CSGTVQNTEAFF. Looking up the rest from reference TRBV29-1 and TRBJ1-1 gives the full variable domain: SAVISQKPSRDICQRGTSLTIQCQVDSQVTMMFWYRQQPGQSLTLIATANQGSEATYESGFVIDKFPISRPNLTFSTLTVSNMSPEDSSIYLCSGTVQNTEAFFGQGTRLTVV.